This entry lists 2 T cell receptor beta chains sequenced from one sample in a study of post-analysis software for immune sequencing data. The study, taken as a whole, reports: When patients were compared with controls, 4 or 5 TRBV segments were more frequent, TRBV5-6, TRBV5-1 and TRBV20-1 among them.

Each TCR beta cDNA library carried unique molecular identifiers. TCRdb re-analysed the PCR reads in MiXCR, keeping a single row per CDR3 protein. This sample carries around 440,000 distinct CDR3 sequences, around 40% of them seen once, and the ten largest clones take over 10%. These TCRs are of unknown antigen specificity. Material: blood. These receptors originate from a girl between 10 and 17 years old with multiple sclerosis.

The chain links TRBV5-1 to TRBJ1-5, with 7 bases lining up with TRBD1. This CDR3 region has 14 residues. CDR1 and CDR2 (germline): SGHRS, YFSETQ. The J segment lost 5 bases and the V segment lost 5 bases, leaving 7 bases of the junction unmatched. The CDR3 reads CASRPGTEYQPQHF. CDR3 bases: TGCGCCAGCAGACCCGGGACAGAGTATCAGCCCCAGCATTTT.

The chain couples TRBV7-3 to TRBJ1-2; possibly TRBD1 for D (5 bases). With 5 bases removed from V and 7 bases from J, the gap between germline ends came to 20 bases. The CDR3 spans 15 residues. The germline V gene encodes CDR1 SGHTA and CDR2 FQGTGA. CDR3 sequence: CASSPLGGESRGYTF. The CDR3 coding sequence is TGTGCCAGCAGCCCCTTAGGAGGGGAAAGCCGTGGCTACACCTTC. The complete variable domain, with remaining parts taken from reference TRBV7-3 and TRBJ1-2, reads GAGVSQTPSNKVTEKGKYVELRCDPISGHTALYWYRQSLGQGPEFLIYFQGTGAADDSGLPNDRFFAVRPEGSVSTLKIQRTERGDSAVYLCASSPLGGESRGYTFGSGTRLTVV.